These T cell receptor beta chains were read from a single sample in a study of blood T cell repertoires in COVID-19. Method: immunoSEQ multiplex PCR; TCRdb's copy keeps in-frame clones and lacks some. The table has 350,000 to 400,000 clones, roughly 92% seen once. The material sequenced was PBMCs or T cells enriched from blood (not recorded which). The receptors were gathered from a middle-aged woman who had been exposed to COVID-19. Each CDR3 is given with its conserved first and last residue. Each record gives: D gene, J gene, clone size, V gene, CDR3 DNA, CDR3 protein. D genes are given only for firm matches. Rows give clone size only sometimes, using once, few, many, or a class for an expanded clone.

D gene: NA; J gene: TRBJ1-2; clone size: NA; V gene: TRBV19; CDR3 DNA: TGTGCCAGTAGTATAGAGGCGGCGTATGGCTACACCTTC; CDR3 protein: CASSIEAAYGYTF
D gene: NA; J gene: TRBJ2-5; clone size: NA; V gene: TRBV29-1; CDR3 DNA: TGCAGCGTTGATTTAGGCGGAGAGACCCAGTACTTC; CDR3 protein: CSVDLGGETQYF
D gene: TRBD2; J gene: TRBJ2-3; clone size: NA; V gene: TRBV13; CDR3 DNA: TGTGCCAGCAGCCTGGGACTAGCAGCAGATACGCAGTATTTT; CDR3 protein: CASSLGLAADTQYF
D gene: NA; J gene: TRBJ2-4; clone size: NA; V gene: TRBV7-9; CDR3 DNA: TGTGCCAGCAGCTTCGCGGGCAGCCCAGCCAAAAACATTCAGTACTTC; CDR3 protein: CASSFAGSPAKNIQYF
D gene: TRBD1; J gene: TRBJ2-1; clone size: NA; V gene: TRBV3-1/TRBV3-2; CDR3 DNA: TGTGCCAGCAGCCAAGCTCCCAGGGGGACCAATGAGCAGTTCTTC; CDR3 protein: CASSQAPRGTNEQFF
D gene: NA; J gene: TRBJ1-4; clone size: NA; V gene: TRBV6-5; CDR3 DNA: TGTGCCAGCAGGAGCGACAGCGAAAAACTGTTTTTT; CDR3 protein: CASRSDSEKLFF
D gene: NA; J gene: TRBJ1-1; clone size: NA; V gene: TRBV10-3; CDR3 DNA: TGTGCCATCAGTGAGTCGGGGAGAAACACTGAAGCTTTCTTT; CDR3 protein: CAISESGRNTEAFF
D gene: NA; J gene: TRBJ2-7; clone size: NA; V gene: TRBV4-3; CDR3 DNA: TGCGCCAGCAGCCAAGGGTTCACGGGGTCCTACGAGCAGTACTTC; CDR3 protein: CASSQGFTGSYEQYF
D gene: NA; J gene: TRBJ1-6; clone size: NA; V gene: TRBV6-5; CDR3 DNA: TGTGCCAGCAGTTATGGGACAAACTATAATTCACCCCTCCACTTT; CDR3 protein: CASSYGTNYNSPLHF
D gene: TRBD1; J gene: TRBJ1-2; clone size: NA; V gene: TRBV7-2; CDR3 DNA: TGTGCCAGCAGCTTAGGAACAGGGGGAGTCTATGGCTACACCTTC; CDR3 protein: CASSLGTGGVYGYTF
D gene: TRBD2; J gene: TRBJ2-3; clone size: once; V gene: TRBV3-1/TRBV3-2; CDR3 DNA: TGTGCCAGCAGCCTAGGCGGCGGTCCGGGAGGTACGCAGTATTTT; CDR3 protein: CASSLGGGPGGTQYF
D gene: TRBD2; J gene: TRBJ2-7; clone size: once; V gene: TRBV6-5; CDR3 DNA: TGTGCCAGCAGGGGGGGGACTCGCCGGAGTGGCGAGCAGTACTTC; CDR3 protein: CASRGGTRRSGEQYF
D gene: TRBD1; J gene: TRBJ1-5; clone size: NA; V gene: TRBV27; CDR3 DNA: TGTGCCAGCAGTTTATGGGGGACAGGCAATCAGCCCCAGCATTTT; CDR3 protein: CASSLWGTGNQPQHF
D gene: TRBD1; J gene: TRBJ1-3; clone size: NA; V gene: TRBV7-9; CDR3 DNA: TGTGCCAGCAGCACCCGGACAGGGGAGTCTGGAAACACCATATATTTT; CDR3 protein: CASSTRTGESGNTIYF
D gene: NA; J gene: TRBJ1-5; clone size: NA; V gene: TRBV3-1/TRBV3-2; CDR3 DNA: TGTGCCAGCAGCCAAGGGCGAGGGAGCAATCAGCCCCAGCATTTT; CDR3 protein: CASSQGRGSNQPQHF
D gene: TRBD1; J gene: TRBJ2-7; clone size: NA; V gene: TRBV19; CDR3 DNA: TGTGCCAGTAGGCGGGGCGGGACAGGGGGCGGCGAGCAGTACTTC; CDR3 protein: CASRRGGTGGGEQYF
D gene: NA; J gene: TRBJ2-7; clone size: NA; V gene: TRBV5-1; CDR3 DNA: TGCGCCAGCAGCTTGAGCCAGGGGATCTACGAGCAGTACTTC; CDR3 protein: CASSLSQGIYEQYF
D gene: NA; J gene: TRBJ1-2; clone size: NA; V gene: TRBV25-1; CDR3 DNA: TGTGCCAGCAGTGACTACGGACAGATCTATGGCTACACCTTC; CDR3 protein: CASSDYGQIYGYTF
D gene: NA; J gene: TRBJ1-4; clone size: few; V gene: TRBV9; CDR3 DNA: TGTGCCAGCAGCGCACAGTTTTCAACTAATGAAAAACTGTTTTTT; CDR3 protein: CASSAQFSTNEKLFF
D gene: NA; J gene: TRBJ2-1; clone size: NA; V gene: TRBV5-1; CDR3 DNA: TGCGCCAGCTTTCAGCCGGGGTACAATGAGCAGTTCTTC; CDR3 protein: CASFQPGYNEQFF
D gene: NA; J gene: TRBJ1-3; clone size: few; V gene: TRBV6-1; CDR3 DNA: TGTGCCAGCAGTGAACAGGTCGGTTACTCTGGAAACACCATATATTTT; CDR3 protein: CASSEQVGYSGNTIYF
D gene: NA; J gene: TRBJ1-1; clone size: NA; V gene: TRBV5-6; CDR3 DNA: TGTGCCAGCACCTGGACAAGGTTCAACACTGAAGCTTTCTTT; CDR3 protein: CASTWTRFNTEAFF
D gene: NA; J gene: TRBJ1-1; clone size: NA; V gene: TRBV7-9; CDR3 DNA: TGTGCCAGCAGCTTAGAAGCGAACACTGAAGCTTTCTTT; CDR3 protein: CASSLEANTEAFF
D gene: NA; J gene: TRBJ1-2; clone size: once; V gene: TRBV19; CDR3 DNA: TGTGCCAGTAGTAATCCAGGGGTATATGGCTACACCTTC; CDR3 protein: CASSNPGVYGYTF
D gene: NA; J gene: TRBJ1-1; clone size: NA; V gene: TRBV25-1; CDR3 DNA: TGTGCCAGCAGCCGGGGGGGAGGTGGGAACACTGAAGCTTTCTTT; CDR3 protein: CASSRGGGGNTEAFF
D gene: NA; J gene: TRBJ1-3; clone size: NA; V gene: TRBV28; CDR3 DNA: TGTGCCAGCAGTTCTTCACTGGACCGGGGTGTTACCATATATTTT; CDR3 protein: CASSSSLDRGVTIYF
D gene: NA; J gene: TRBJ1-1; clone size: NA; V gene: TRBV19; CDR3 DNA: TGTGCCAGTAGTATAGTCACAACGAACACTGAAGCTTTCTTT; CDR3 protein: CASSIVTTNTEAFF
D gene: TRBD1; J gene: TRBJ2-7; clone size: NA; V gene: TRBV10-3; CDR3 DNA: TGTGCCATCAGTGGAGGGGACAGGATAAAGGACGAGCAGTACTTC; CDR3 protein: CAISGGDRIKDEQYF
D gene: NA; J gene: TRBJ1-4; clone size: NA; V gene: TRBV6-2/TRBV6-3; CDR3 DNA: TGTGCCAGCAGTTATTTCTCGACAGGAACTAATGAAAAACTGTTTTTT; CDR3 protein: CASSYFSTGTNEKLFF
D gene: TRBD2; J gene: TRBJ2-1; clone size: NA; V gene: TRBV5-1; CDR3 DNA: TGCGCCAGCAGCATAGGGACTAGCACGAATGAGCAGTTCTTC; CDR3 protein: CASSIGTSTNEQFF
D gene: TRBD1; J gene: TRBJ1-1; clone size: NA; V gene: TRBV5-1; CDR3 DNA: TGCGCCAGCAGCCCGGGGCGACAGGGGAACCTGAACACTGAAGCTTTCTTT; CDR3 protein: CASSPGRQGNLNTEAFF
D gene: NA; J gene: TRBJ2-2; clone size: NA; V gene: TRBV5-5; CDR3 DNA: TGTGCCAGCAGTACGACCGGGTCCTGGAATGGCGGGGAGCTGTTTTTT; CDR3 protein: CASSTTGSWNGGELFF
D gene: TRBD1; J gene: TRBJ1-2; clone size: NA; V gene: TRBV7-9; CDR3 DNA: TGTGCCAGCAGCTTGACAGGGATGCATGGCTACACCTTC; CDR3 protein: CASSLTGMHGYTF
D gene: NA; J gene: TRBJ2-5; clone size: NA; V gene: TRBV7-8; CDR3 DNA: TGTGCCAGCAGCTTAATAGCGCAGACCCAGTACTTC; CDR3 protein: CASSLIAQTQYF
D gene: NA; J gene: TRBJ1-6; clone size: NA; V gene: TRBV2; CDR3 DNA: TGTGCCAGCAGTCCCGGGACAATCCGCACGTATAATTCACCCCTCCACTTT; CDR3 protein: CASSPGTIRTYNSPLHF
D gene: NA; J gene: TRBJ2-3; clone size: NA; V gene: TRBV27; CDR3 DNA: TGTGCCAGCAGTTTAAACCCCCAGTTGCGGACATGGGATACGCAGTATTTT; CDR3 protein: CASSLNPQLRTWDTQYF
D gene: NA; J gene: TRBJ1-2; clone size: few; V gene: TRBV18; CDR3 DNA: TGTGCCAGCTCAACGAAGACAGGCCCTAACTATGGCTACACCTTC; CDR3 protein: CASSTKTGPNYGYTF
D gene: NA; J gene: TRBJ1-2; clone size: NA; V gene: TRBV5-1; CDR3 DNA: NA; CDR3 protein: CASSLVGQGAKGTF
D gene: TRBD1; J gene: TRBJ1-1; clone size: NA; V gene: TRBV15; CDR3 DNA: TGTGCCACCAGCATCGGACAGGGAGGATCTACTGAAGCTTTCTTT; CDR3 protein: CATSIGQGGSTEAFF
D gene: NA; J gene: TRBJ1-5; clone size: NA; V gene: TRBV19; CDR3 DNA: TGTGCCAGTAGTAGTTGGACAGACCCTCAGCCCCAGCATTTT; CDR3 protein: CASSSWTDPQPQHF
D gene: TRBD2; J gene: TRBJ2-3; clone size: few; V gene: TRBV15; CDR3 DNA: TGTGCCACCAGCAGAGCTAGGGGACTAGCGGGAACGACTAGCACAGATACGCAGTATTTT; CDR3 protein: CATSRARGLAGTTSTDTQYF
D gene: TRBD1; J gene: TRBJ1-3; clone size: NA; V gene: TRBV5-1; CDR3 DNA: TGCGCCAGCAGCTTTGGGGACAGCTCTGGAAACACCATATATTTT; CDR3 protein: CASSFGDSSGNTIYF
D gene: NA; J gene: TRBJ1-3; clone size: NA; V gene: TRBV19; CDR3 DNA: TGTGCCAGTAGTATTCAGGGTCTTACAGGAAACACCATATATTTT; CDR3 protein: CASSIQGLTGNTIYF
D gene: TRBD1; J gene: TRBJ1-6; clone size: NA; V gene: TRBV2; CDR3 DNA: TGTGCCAGCGGACAGGCGATTAATTCACCCCTCCACTTT; CDR3 protein: CASGQAINSPLHF
D gene: NA; J gene: TRBJ1-3; clone size: NA; V gene: TRBV15; CDR3 DNA: TGTGCCACCAGCAGAGAGGTTAACAGCCTTTCTGGAAACACCATATATTTT; CDR3 protein: CATSREVNSLSGNTIYF
D gene: NA; J gene: TRBJ1-1; clone size: NA; V gene: TRBV7-8; CDR3 DNA: TGTGCCAGCAGCTTAATCCGCCCACAGGGTGGGGCTGAAGCTTTCTTT; CDR3 protein: CASSLIRPQGGAEAFF
D gene: TRBD1; J gene: TRBJ1-6; clone size: NA; V gene: TRBV29-1; CDR3 DNA: TGCAGCGTTGCGACAGGGACGAATTCACCCCTCCACTTT; CDR3 protein: CSVATGTNSPLHF
D gene: NA; J gene: TRBJ2-3; clone size: NA; V gene: TRBV5-5; CDR3 DNA: TGTGCCAGCAGCCCGGACAGGGAGGGGTTTTCGGATACGCAGTATTTT; CDR3 protein: CASSPDREGFSDTQYF
D gene: NA; J gene: TRBJ1-1; clone size: NA; V gene: TRBV11-2; CDR3 DNA: TGTGCCAGCACCTTAGACAGGCAGTGGTACACTGAAGCTTTCTTT; CDR3 protein: CASTLDRQWYTEAFF
D gene: TRBD1; J gene: TRBJ1-6; clone size: NA; V gene: TRBV6-5; CDR3 DNA: TGTGCCAGCACGAAATGGGACAGCGATAATTCACCCCTCCACTTT; CDR3 protein: CASTKWDSDNSPLHF
D gene: TRBD1; J gene: TRBJ1-2; clone size: NA; V gene: TRBV7-2; CDR3 DNA: TGTGCCAGCAGCTCCACGGGACAGGGCACGGGCTACACCTTC; CDR3 protein: CASSSTGQGTGYTF
D gene: TRBD1; J gene: TRBJ2-1; clone size: NA; V gene: TRBV10-3; CDR3 DNA: TGTGCCATCAGGGGGACAGGGCTACTTAGCTCCTACAATGAGCAGTTCTTC; CDR3 protein: CAIRGTGLLSSYNEQFF